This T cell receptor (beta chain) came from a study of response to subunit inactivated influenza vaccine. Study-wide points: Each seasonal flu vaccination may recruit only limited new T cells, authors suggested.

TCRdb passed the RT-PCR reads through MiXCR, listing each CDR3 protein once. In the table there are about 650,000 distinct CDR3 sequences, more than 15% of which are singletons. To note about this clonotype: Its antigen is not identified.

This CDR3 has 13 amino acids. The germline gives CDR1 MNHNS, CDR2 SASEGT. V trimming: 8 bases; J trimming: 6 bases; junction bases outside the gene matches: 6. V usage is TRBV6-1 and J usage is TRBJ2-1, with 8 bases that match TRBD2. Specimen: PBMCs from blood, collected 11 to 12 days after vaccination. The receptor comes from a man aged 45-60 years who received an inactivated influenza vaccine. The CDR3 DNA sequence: TGTGCCAGCCGCACGGGGGGGATCAATGAGCAGTTCTTC. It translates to CASRTGGINEQFF.